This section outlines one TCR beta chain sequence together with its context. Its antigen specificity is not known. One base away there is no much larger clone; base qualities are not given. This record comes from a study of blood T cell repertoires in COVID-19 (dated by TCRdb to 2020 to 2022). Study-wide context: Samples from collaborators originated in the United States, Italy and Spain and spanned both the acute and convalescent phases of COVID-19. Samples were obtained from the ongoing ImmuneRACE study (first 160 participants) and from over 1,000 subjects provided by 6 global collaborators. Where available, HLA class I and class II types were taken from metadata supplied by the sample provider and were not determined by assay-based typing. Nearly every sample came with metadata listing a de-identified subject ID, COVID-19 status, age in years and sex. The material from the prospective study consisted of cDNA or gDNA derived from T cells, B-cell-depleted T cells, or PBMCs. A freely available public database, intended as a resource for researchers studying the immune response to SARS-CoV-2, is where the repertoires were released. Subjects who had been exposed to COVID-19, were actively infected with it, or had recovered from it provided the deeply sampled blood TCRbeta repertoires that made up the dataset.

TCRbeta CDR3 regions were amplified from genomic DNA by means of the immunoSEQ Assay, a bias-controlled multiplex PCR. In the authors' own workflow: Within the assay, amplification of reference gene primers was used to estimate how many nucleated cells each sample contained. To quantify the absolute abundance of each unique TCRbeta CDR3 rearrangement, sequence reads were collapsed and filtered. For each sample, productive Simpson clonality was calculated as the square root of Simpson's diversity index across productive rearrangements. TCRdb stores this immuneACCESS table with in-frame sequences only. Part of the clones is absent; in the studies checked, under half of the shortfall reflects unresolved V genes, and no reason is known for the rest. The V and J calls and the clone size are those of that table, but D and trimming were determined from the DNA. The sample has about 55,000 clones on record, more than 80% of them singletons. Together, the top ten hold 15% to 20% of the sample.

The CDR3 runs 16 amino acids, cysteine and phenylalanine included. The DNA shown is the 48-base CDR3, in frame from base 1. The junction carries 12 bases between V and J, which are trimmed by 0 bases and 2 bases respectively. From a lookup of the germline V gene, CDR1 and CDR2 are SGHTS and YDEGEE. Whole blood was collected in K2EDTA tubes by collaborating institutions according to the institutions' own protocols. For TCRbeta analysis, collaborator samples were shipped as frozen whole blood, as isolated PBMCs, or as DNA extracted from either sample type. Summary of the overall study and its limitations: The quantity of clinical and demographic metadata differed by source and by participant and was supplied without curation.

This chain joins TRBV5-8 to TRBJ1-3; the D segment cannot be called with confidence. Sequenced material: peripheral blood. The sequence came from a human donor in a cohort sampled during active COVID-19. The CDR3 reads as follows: CASSLGITAAGNTIYF. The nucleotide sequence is TGTGCCAGCAGCTTGGGGATAACGGCGGCTGGAAACACCATATATTTT.